These T cell receptor beta chains were read from a single sample in a study of blood T cell repertoires in COVID-19. Measured with immunoSEQ multiplex PCR; TCRdb has only the in-frame clones, and not every one. The sample records fewer than 200,000 clones, roughly nine tenths being singletons. Sequenced sample: peripheral blood. The receptors come from a man aged 55 to 70 with acute or convalescent COVID-19. CDR3s include the opening cysteine and the closing phenylalanine or tryptophan. The D gene is left open where the match is weak. Size values are once, few and many counts, or a class for expanded clones, and some rows have none.

CDR3 protein: CASRPLGGATQETQYF; CDR3 DNA: TGCGCCAGCAGGCCCCTTGGCGGGGCAACCCAAGAGACCCAGTACTTC; V gene: TRBV10-2; clone size: .; J gene: TRBJ2-5; D gene: .
CDR3 protein: CASSFRQGTAEQYF; CDR3 DNA: TGTGCCAGTAGTTTTCGACAGGGCACGGCCGAGCAGTACTTC; V gene: TRBV19; clone size: .; J gene: TRBJ2-7; D gene: TRBD1
CDR3 protein: CASSPMTRGETQYF; CDR3 DNA: TGTGCCAGCTCACCAATGACTAGGGGAGAGACCCAGTACTTC; V gene: TRBV18; clone size: .; J gene: TRBJ2-5; D gene: .
CDR3 protein: CATSNSNEQFF; CDR3 DNA: TGTGCCACCAGTAATAGCAATGAGCAGTTCTTC; V gene: TRBV24-1; clone size: .; J gene: TRBJ2-1; D gene: .
CDR3 protein: CATSDRDRTTDTQYF; CDR3 DNA: TGTGCCACCAGTGATCGGGACAGAACTACAGATACGCAGTATTTT; V gene: TRBV24-1; clone size: many; J gene: TRBJ2-3; D gene: TRBD1
CDR3 protein: CSVEGGGCITRATNEKLFF; CDR3 DNA: TGCAGCGTTGAGGGGGGGGGCTGCATAACCCGAGCAACTAATGAAAAACTGTTTTTT; V gene: TRBV29-1; clone size: .; J gene: TRBJ1-4; D gene: .
CDR3 protein: CASSPGGVGEKLFF; CDR3 DNA: TGTGCCAGCAGTCCCGGAGGGGTGGGTGAAAAACTGTTTTTT; V gene: TRBV27; clone size: .; J gene: TRBJ1-4; D gene: .
CDR3 protein: CASSLEGRVGQPQHF; CDR3 DNA: TGTGCCAGCAGCTTAGAAGGCAGGGTAGGTCAGCCCCAGCATTTT; V gene: TRBV11-2; clone size: .; J gene: TRBJ1-5; D gene: .
CDR3 protein: CASSLSSGGAETQYF; CDR3 DNA: TGTGCCAGCAGCTTATCCAGCGGGGGGGCGGAGACCCAGTACTTC; V gene: TRBV7-9; clone size: .; J gene: TRBJ2-5; D gene: TRBD2
CDR3 protein: CASSSGQGPLNSPLHF; CDR3 DNA: TGCGCCAGCAGCTCAGGACAGGGTCCCCTTAATTCACCCCTCCACTTT; V gene: TRBV5-1; clone size: once; J gene: TRBJ1-6; D gene: TRBD1
CDR3 protein: CASSQVRGTDTQYF; CDR3 DNA: TGTGCCAGCAGCCAAGTCAGGGGCACAGATACGCAGTATTTT; V gene: TRBV3-1/TRBV3-2; clone size: once; J gene: TRBJ2-3; D gene: .
CDR3 protein: CASSQDPTDWANLFF; CDR3 DNA: TGCGCCAGCAGCCAAGACCCGACAGATTGGGCAAATTTGTTTTTT; V gene: TRBV4-1; clone size: .; J gene: TRBJ1-4; D gene: .
CDR3 protein: CASTRQGGGNTIYF; CDR3 DNA: TGTGCCAGCACGAGACAGGGGGGAGGAAACACCATATATTTT; V gene: TRBV2; clone size: .; J gene: TRBJ1-3; D gene: TRBD1
CDR3 protein: CASSQGRGSNQPQHF; CDR3 DNA: TGTGCCAGCAGCCAAGGGAGGGGTAGCAATCAGCCCCAGCATTTT; V gene: TRBV3-1/TRBV3-2; clone size: .; J gene: TRBJ1-5; D gene: .
CDR3 protein: CASRTSGDTQYF; CDR3 DNA: TGTGCCAGCAGGACCAGCGGGGATACGCAGTATTTT; V gene: TRBV12-3/TRBV12-4; clone size: few; J gene: TRBJ2-3; D gene: .
CDR3 protein: CASSSTGTGNYGYTF; CDR3 DNA: TGTGCCAGTAGTTCCACCGGGACAGGGAACTATGGCTACACCTTC; V gene: TRBV19; clone size: .; J gene: TRBJ1-2; D gene: TRBD1
CDR3 protein: CASSINPGTGASTDTQYF; CDR3 DNA: TGTGCCAGTAGTATTAATCCCGGGACAGGGGCCAGCACAGATACGCAGTATTTT; V gene: TRBV19; clone size: .; J gene: TRBJ2-3; D gene: TRBD1
CDR3 protein: CASSIDRGNFYGYTF; CDR3 DNA: TGTGCCAGCAGCATCGACAGGGGAAACTTCTATGGCTACACCTTC; V gene: TRBV11-2; clone size: .; J gene: TRBJ1-2; D gene: TRBD1
CDR3 protein: CAWRTPGTGYEQFF; CDR3 DNA: TGTGCCTGGAGGACTCCCGGGACAGGGTATGAGCAGTTCTTC; V gene: TRBV30; clone size: .; J gene: TRBJ2-1; D gene: TRBD1
CDR3 protein: CASSPLSGTANYGYTF; CDR3 DNA: TGTGCCAGCTCACCACTTTCCGGGACAGCTAACTATGGCTACACCTTC; V gene: TRBV18; clone size: few; J gene: TRBJ1-2; D gene: TRBD1
CDR3 protein: CASSYLRQDPGELFF; CDR3 DNA: TGTGCCAGCAGTTACCTAAGACAGGACCCCGGGGAGCTGTTTTTT; V gene: TRBV6-5; clone size: .; J gene: TRBJ2-2; D gene: .
CDR3 protein: CASMDRAPKQPQHF; CDR3 DNA: TGTGCCAGCATGGACAGAGCTCCGAAACAGCCCCAGCATTTT; V gene: TRBV6-5; clone size: few; J gene: TRBJ1-5; D gene: .
CDR3 protein: CASSLAGGREQFF; CDR3 DNA: TGCGCCAGCAGCTTGGCCGGGGGTCGTGAGCAGTTCTTC; V gene: TRBV5-1; clone size: .; J gene: TRBJ2-1; D gene: .
CDR3 protein: CAWSVGWEAYGYTF; CDR3 DNA: TGTGCCTGGAGTGTGGGGTGGGAGGCCTATGGCTACACCTTC; V gene: TRBV30; clone size: few; J gene: TRBJ1-2; D gene: .
CDR3 protein: CATSDPGETQYF; CDR3 DNA: TGTGCCACCAGTGATCCGGGAGAGACCCAGTACTTC; V gene: TRBV24-1; clone size: .; J gene: TRBJ2-5; D gene: .
CDR3 protein: CSVGVRNTIYF; CDR3 DNA: TGCAGCGTTGGCGTTCGAAACACCATATATTTT; V gene: TRBV29-1; clone size: .; J gene: TRBJ1-3; D gene: .
CDR3 protein: CASGKLGTSGSYEQYF; CDR3 DNA: TGTGCTAGTGGCAAACTCGGGACTAGCGGGAGCTACGAGCAGTACTTC; V gene: TRBV12-5; clone size: .; J gene: TRBJ2-7; D gene: TRBD2
CDR3 protein: CASSSTIYEQYF; CDR3 DNA: TGTGCCAGCAGCTCGACAATCTACGAGCAGTACTTC; V gene: TRBV11-3; clone size: .; J gene: TRBJ2-7; D gene: .
CDR3 protein: CASSQDEAGGTEAFF; CDR3 DNA: TGCGCCAGCAGCCAAGATGAGGCGGGAGGCACTGAAGCTTTCTTT; V gene: TRBV4-3; clone size: once; J gene: TRBJ1-1; D gene: .
CDR3 protein: CASSLGQSQPQHF; CDR3 DNA: TGTGCCAGCAGCTTAGGTCAAAGCCAGCCCCAGCATTTT; V gene: TRBV7-2; clone size: .; J gene: TRBJ1-5; D gene: .
CDR3 protein: CASSLGLNTEAFF; CDR3 DNA: TGTGCCAGCAGCCTGGGCCTGAACACTGAAGCTTTCTTT; V gene: TRBV3-1/TRBV3-2; clone size: .; J gene: TRBJ1-1; D gene: .